This T cell receptor beta chain emerged from a study of identical twins. Study outcomes and limitations: Cord blood beta clonotypes present at high abundance carried fewer insertions; no such pattern appeared in memory repertoires. Low generation-probability sequences were in excess among twin-shared out-of-frame alpha sequences.

The table lists this clonotype with a few counts. Its cognate antigen is unknown. One entry per CDR3 protein results from TCRdb running MiXCR on the 5' RACE reads. Seen here are approximately 280,000 distinct CDR3 sequences, roughly 8.6% observed once, and the top ten hold roughly 2%. Each donor (without exception) was a healthy Caucasian. Germline V CDR1 and CDR2: DFQATT, SNEGSKA (reference sequence). Trimming cost V 0 bases and J 6 bases; bases outside gene matches: 3. This CDR3 region has 15 residues. The sample also formed part of further work on yellow fever vaccine responses in identical twins.

This sequence originates from a woman younger than 30 in good health. The source material was memory (CD45RO+) T cells sorted from blood. The chain uses TRBV20-1 and TRBJ2-1, with 12 bases lining up with TRBD2. CDR3 sequence: CSARDPSGRGNEQFF. DNA of the CDR3: TGCAGTGCTAGAGACCCTAGCGGGAGGGGCAATGAGCAGTTCTTC.